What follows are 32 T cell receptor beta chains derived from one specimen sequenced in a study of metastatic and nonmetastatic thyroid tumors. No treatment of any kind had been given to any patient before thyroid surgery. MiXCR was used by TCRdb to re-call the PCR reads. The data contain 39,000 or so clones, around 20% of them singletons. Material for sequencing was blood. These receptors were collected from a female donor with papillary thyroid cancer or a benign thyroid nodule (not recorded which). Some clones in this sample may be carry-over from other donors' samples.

Here the CDR3 DNA reads TGTGCCAGCAGGGAGGGAGGCAATCAGCCCCAGCATTTT. It is translated as CASREGGNQPQHF. The chain carries TRBV28 and TRBJ1-5; D is undetermined. The CDR3 sequence is 13 residues long. The germline V gene encodes CDR1 MDHEN and CDR2 SYDVKM. V shed 6 bases and J shed 2 bases, with 8 bases lying between them.

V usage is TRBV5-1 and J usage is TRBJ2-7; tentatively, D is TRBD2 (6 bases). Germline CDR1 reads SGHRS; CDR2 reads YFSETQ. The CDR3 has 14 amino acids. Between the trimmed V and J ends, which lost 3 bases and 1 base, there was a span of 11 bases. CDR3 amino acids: CASSYDSGSYEQYV. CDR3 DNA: TGCGCCAGCAGCTACGATAGCGGATCCTACGAGCAGTACGTC.

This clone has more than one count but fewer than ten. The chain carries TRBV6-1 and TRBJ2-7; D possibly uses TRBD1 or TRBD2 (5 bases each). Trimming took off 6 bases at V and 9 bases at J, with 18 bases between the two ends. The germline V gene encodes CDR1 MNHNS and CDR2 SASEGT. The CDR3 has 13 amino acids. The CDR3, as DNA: TGTGCCAGCAGAGATCTGGGGGTTAGGGGGCAGTACTTC. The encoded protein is CASRDLGVRGQYF.

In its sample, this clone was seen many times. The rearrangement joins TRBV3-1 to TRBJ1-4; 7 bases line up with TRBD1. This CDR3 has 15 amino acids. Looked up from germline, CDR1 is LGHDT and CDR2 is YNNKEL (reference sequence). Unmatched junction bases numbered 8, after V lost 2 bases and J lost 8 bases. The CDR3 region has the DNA TGTGCCAGCAGCCAACCTGGACAGGAGAGCGAAAAACTGTTTTTT. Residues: CASSQPGQESEKLFF.

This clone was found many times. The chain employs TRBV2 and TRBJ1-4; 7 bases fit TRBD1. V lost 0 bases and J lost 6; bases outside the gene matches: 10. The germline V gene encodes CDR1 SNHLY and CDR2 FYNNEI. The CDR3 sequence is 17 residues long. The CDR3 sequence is CASSEALPGQPDEKLFF. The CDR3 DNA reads TGTGCCAGCAGTGAAGCTCTACCGGGACAGCCTGATGAAAAACTGTTTTTT.

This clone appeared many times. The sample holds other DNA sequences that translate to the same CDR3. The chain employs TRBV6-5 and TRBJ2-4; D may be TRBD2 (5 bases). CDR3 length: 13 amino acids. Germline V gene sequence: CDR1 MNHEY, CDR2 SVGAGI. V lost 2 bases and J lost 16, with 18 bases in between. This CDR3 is CASSYKETTMFYF. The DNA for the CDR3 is TGTGCCAGCAGTTACAAAGAGACTACCATGTTCTACTTC.

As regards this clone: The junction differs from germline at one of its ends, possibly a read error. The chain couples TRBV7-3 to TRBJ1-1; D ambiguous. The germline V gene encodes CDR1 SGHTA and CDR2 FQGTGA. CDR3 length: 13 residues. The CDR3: CASSLIGMDEALF. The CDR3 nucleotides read TGTGCCAGCAGCCTAATAGGGATGGATGAAGCTTTATTT.

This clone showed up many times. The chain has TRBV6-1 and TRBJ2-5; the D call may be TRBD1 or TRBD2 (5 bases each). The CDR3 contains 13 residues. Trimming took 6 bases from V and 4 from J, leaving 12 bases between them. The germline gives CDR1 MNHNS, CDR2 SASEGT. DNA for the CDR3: TGTGCCAGCAGGAAGACCGGGACAGAGACCCAGTACTTC. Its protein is CASRKTGTETQYF.

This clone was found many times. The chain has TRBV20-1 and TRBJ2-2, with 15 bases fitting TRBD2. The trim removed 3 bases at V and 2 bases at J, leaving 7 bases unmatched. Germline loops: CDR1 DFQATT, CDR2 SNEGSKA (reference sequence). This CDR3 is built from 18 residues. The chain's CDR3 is CSASWTSGRGGNTGELFF. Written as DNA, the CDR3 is TGCAGTGCTAGCTGGACTAGCGGGAGGGGGGGTAACACCGGGGAGCTGTTTTTT.

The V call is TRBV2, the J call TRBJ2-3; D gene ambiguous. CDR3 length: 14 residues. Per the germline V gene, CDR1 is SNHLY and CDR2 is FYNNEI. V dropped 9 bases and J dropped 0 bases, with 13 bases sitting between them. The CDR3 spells CASSYLDSTDTQYF. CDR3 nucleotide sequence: TGTGCCAGTAGTTACCTGGATAGCACAGATACGCAGTATTTT. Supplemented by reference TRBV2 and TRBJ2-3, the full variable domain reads EPEVTQTPSHQVTQMGQEVILRCVPISNHLYFYWYRQILGQKVEFLVSFYNNEISEKSEIFDDQFSVERPDGSNFTLKIRSTKLEDSAMYFCASSYLDSTDTQYFGPGTRLTVL.

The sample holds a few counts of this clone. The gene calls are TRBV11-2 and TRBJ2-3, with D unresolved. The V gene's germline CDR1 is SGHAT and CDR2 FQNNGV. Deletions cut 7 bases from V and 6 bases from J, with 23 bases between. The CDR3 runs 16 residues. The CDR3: CASTLTTVGIGDTQYF. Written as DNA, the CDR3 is TGTGCCAGCACCCTGACAACAGTGGGTATTGGGGATACGCAGTATTTT.

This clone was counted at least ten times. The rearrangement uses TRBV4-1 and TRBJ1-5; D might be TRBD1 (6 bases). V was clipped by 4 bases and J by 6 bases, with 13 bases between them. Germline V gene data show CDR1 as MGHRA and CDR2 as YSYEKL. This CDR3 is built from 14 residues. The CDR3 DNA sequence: TGCGCCAGCAGCCCGAGAATACAGGGTCAGCCCCAGCATTTT. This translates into CASSPRIQGQPQHF.

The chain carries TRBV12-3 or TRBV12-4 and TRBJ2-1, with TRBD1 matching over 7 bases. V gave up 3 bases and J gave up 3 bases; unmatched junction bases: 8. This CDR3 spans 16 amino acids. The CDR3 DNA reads TGTGCCAGCAGTTTCACTGAGGGGGCGTTCTACAATGAGCAGTTCTTC. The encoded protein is CASSFTEGAFYNEQFF.

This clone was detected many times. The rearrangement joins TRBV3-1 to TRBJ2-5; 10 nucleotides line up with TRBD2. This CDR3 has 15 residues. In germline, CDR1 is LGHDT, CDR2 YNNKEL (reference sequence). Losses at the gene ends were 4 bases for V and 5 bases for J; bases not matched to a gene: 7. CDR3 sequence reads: CASSRSGRIRETQYF. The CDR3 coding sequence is TGTGCCAGCAGCCGTAGCGGGAGGATTCGGGAGACCCAGTACTTC.

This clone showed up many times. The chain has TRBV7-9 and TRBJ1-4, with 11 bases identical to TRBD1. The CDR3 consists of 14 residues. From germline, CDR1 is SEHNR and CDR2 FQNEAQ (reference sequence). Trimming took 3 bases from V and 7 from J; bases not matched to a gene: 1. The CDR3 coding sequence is TGTGCCAGCAGCTTCGGACAGGGGGCTGAAAAACTGTTTTTT. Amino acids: CASSFGQGAEKLFF.

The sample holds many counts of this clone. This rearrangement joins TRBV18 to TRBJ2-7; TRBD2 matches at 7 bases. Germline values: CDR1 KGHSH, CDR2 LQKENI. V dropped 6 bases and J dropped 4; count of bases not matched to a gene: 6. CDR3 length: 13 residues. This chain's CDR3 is CASSQTSRYEQYF. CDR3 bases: TGTGCCAGCTCCCAGACTAGCCGTTACGAGCAGTACTTC.

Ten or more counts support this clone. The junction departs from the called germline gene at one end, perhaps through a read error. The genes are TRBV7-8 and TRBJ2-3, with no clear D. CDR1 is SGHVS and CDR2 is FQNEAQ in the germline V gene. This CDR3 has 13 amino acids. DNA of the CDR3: TGTGCCAGCAACTTAATGGACACAGATACGCAGTATTTT. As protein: CASNLMDTDTQYF.

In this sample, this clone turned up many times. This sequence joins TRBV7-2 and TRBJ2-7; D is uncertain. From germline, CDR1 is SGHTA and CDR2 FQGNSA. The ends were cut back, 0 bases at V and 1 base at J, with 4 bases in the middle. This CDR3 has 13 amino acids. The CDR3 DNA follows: TGTGCCAGCAGCTTAGCGGAATCCTACGAGCAGTACTTC. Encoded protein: CASSLAESYEQYF. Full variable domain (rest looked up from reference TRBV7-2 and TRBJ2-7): GAGVSQSPSNKVTEKGKDVELRCDPISGHTALYWYRQSLGQGLEFLIYFQGNSAPDKSGLPSDRFSAERTGGSVSTLTIQRTQQEDSAVYLCASSLAESYEQYFGPGTRLTVT.

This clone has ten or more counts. DNA of the CDR3: TGCAGTGCTCTATGGGGGACTAGCGGGAGGGCCGGGACAGATACGCAGTATTTT. The encoded protein is CSALWGTSGRAGTDTQYF. The chain employs TRBV20-1 and TRBJ2-3, with 16 positions matching TRBD2. The CDR3 spans 18 residues. The V gene's germline CDR1 is DFQATT and CDR2 SNEGSKA (reference sequence). The J segment lost 3 bases and the V segment lost 5 bases, leaving 11 bases of the junction unmatched.

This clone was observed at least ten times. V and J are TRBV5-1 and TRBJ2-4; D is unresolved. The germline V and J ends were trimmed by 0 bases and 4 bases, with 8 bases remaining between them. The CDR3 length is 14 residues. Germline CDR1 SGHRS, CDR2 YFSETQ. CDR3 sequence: CASSLGSSKNIQYF. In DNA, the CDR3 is TGCGCCAGCAGCTTGGGCAGTAGTAAAAACATTCAGTACTTC.

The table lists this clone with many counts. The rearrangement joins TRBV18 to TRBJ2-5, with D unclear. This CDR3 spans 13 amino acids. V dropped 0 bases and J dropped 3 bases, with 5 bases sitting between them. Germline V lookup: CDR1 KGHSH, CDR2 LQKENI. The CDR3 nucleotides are TGTGCCAGCTCACCACCGAGCGAAGAGACCCAGTACTTC. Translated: CASSPPSEETQYF.

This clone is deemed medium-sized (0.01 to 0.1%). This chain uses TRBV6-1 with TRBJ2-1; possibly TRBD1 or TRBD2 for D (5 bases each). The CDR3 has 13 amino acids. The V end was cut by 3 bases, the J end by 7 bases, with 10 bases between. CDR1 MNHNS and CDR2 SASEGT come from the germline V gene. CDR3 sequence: CASSDRDVNEQFF. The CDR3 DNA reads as TGTGCCAGCAGTGATAGGGACGTAAATGAGCAGTTCTTC.

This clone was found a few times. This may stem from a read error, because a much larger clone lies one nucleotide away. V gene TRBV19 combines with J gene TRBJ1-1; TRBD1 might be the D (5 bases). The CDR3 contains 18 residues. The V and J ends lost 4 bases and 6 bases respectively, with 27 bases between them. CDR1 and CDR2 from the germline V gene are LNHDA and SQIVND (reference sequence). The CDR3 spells CASSTPFRRLFGGAEAFF. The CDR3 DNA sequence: TGTGCCAGTAGTACCCCCTTTCGACGTTTGTTCGGGGGAGCTGAAGCTTTCTTT.

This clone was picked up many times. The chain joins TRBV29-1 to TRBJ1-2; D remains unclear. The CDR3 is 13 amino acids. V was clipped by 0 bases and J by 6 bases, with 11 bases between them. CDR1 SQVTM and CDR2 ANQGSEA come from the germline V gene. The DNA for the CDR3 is TGCAGCGTTGAAGATTTAAGTGGAGATGGCTACACCTTC. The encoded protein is CSVEDLSGDGYTF.

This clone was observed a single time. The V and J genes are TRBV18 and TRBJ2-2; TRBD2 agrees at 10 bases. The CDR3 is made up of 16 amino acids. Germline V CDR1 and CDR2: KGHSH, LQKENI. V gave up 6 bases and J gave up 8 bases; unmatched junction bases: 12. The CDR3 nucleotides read TGTGCCAGCTCTTCCGGATGGACTAGCGGCACTGGGGAGCTGTTTTTT. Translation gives CASSSGWTSGTGELFF.

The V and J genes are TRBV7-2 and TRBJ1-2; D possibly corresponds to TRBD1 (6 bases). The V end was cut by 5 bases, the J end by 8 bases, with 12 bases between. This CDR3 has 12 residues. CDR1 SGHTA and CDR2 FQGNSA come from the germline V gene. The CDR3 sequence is CASSITRGGYTF. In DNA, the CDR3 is TGTGCCAGCAGCATTACCAGGGGAGGCTACACCTTC.

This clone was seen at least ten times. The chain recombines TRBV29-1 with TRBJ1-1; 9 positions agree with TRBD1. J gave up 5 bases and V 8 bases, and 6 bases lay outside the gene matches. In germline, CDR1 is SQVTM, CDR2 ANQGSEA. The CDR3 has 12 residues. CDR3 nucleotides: TGCAGCAGTGGGACAGGGCTTACTGAAGCTTTCTTT. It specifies CSSGTGLTEAFF.

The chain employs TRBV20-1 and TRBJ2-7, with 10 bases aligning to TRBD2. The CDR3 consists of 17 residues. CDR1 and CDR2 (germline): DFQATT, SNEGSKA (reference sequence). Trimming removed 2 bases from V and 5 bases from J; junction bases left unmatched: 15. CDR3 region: CSARCPPMPAGGHEQYF. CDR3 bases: TGCAGTGCTAGATGCCCCCCGATGCCAGCGGGAGGGCACGAGCAGTACTTC.

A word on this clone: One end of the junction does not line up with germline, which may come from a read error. The CDR3 region has the DNA TGTGCCATCAGTTCCCTAGGAGCTGGGAAGGCTTTCTTT. It codes for CAISSLGAGKAFF. The chain uses TRBV6-1 and TRBJ1-1; D remains ambiguous. CDR3 length: 13 residues. Looked up from germline, CDR1 is MNHNS and CDR2 is SASEGT.

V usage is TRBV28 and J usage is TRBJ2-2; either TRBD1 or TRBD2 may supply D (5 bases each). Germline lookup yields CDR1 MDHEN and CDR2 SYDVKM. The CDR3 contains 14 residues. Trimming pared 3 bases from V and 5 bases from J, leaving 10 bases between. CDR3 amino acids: CASSFGTITGELFF. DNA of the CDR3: TGTGCCAGCAGTTTCGGGACGATTACCGGGGAGCTGTTTTTT.

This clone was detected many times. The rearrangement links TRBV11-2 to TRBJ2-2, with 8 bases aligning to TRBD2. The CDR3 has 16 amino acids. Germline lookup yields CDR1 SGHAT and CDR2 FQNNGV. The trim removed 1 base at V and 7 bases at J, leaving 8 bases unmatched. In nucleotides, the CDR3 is TGTGCCAGCAGCTTAGTAGGACTAGCCGGGGGCGGGGAGCTGTTTTTT. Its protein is CASSLVGLAGGGELFF.

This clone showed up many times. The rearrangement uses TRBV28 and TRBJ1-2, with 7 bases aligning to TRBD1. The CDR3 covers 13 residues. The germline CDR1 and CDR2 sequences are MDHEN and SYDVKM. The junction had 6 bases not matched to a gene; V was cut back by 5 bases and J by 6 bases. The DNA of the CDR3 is TGTGCCAGCAGTGCAGTTGACAGGGATGGCTACACCTTC. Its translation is CASSAVDRDGYTF.